These 20 T cell receptor beta chains were sequenced from one sample in a study of cytomegalovirus exposure and HLA in healthy donors. The PCR contained 60 Vbeta and 13 Jbeta primers. TCRdb's table, derived via immunoSEQ multiplex PCR, lists solely in-frame clones and lacks some. The data show 100,000 to 150,000 clones, with just over 75% seen just once and around 1.9% held by the top ten. Material for sequencing was PBMCs. The receptors derive from a woman aged 50 to 65 in good health and CMV-seronegative.

This sequence joins TRBV6-1 and TRBJ2-4, with D maybe TRBD2 (7 bases). With 1 base removed from V and 8 bases from J, the gap between germline ends came to 18 bases. Germline V CDR1 and CDR2: MNHNS, SASEGT. This CDR3 has 16 residues. The CDR3, as DNA: TGTGCCAGCAGTGAAGGGGGGAGGGGGAATTGGGACATTCAGTACTTC. Amino acids: CASSEGGRGNWDIQYF.

About this clone itself: Its ends do not fully match the called genes, so a read error is possible. This chain uses TRBV19 with TRBJ1-5; 7 positions match TRBD1. The CDR3 consists of 15 residues. The germline CDR1 and CDR2 sequences are LNHDA and SQIVND (reference sequence). The CDR3 nucleotides are TGTGCCAGTAGTATACCAGACAGGGTCAATCAGCCCCAGAATTTT. This gives the protein CASSIPDRVNQPQNF.

CDR3 amino acids: CASSVGLGAGYVDEQYF. For the CDR3, the DNA is TGTGCCAGCAGCGTAGGTCTGGGAGCGGGATACGTCGACGAGCAGTACTTC. The chain carries TRBV9 and TRBJ2-7, with 7 positions matching TRBD2. J lost 5 bases, V lost 0 bases, and 14 bases had no gene match. Germline CDR1 is SGDLS and CDR2 is YYNGEE. CDR3 size: 17 residues.

This rearrangement joins TRBV5-4 to TRBJ2-7; 12 bases agree with TRBD2. Germline V CDR1 and CDR2: SGHNT, YYREEE (reference sequence). This CDR3 has 15 residues. V trimming: 0 bases; J trimming: 7 bases; junction bases outside the gene matches: 5. DNA of the CDR3: TGTGCCAGCAGCTTGGGACTAGCGGGAGCGAGGGAGCAGTACTTC. Encoded protein: CASSLGLAGAREQYF.

This clone was detected only a few times. In nucleotides, the CDR3 is TGTGCCAGCAGCGTTAGACAGGCCGGCAATCAGCCCCAGCATTTT. This translates into CASSVRQAGNQPQHF. The chain uses TRBV5-6 and TRBJ1-5; a weak D match, TRBD1 (6 bases). Trimming took off 4 bases at V and 2 bases at J, with 13 bases between the two ends. Germline values: CDR1 SGHDT, CDR2 YYEEEE. The CDR3 has 15 residues. Combining the CDR3 with reference TRBV5-6 and TRBJ1-5 gives the whole variable domain DAGVTQSPTHLIKTRGQQVTLRCSPKSGHDTVSWYQQALGQGPQFIFQYYEEEERQRGNFPDRFSGHQFPNYSSELNVNALLLGDSALYLCASSVRQAGNQPQHFGDGTRLSIL.

The J gene is TRBJ2-1, the V gene TRBV6-5; D possibly corresponds to TRBD2 (6 bases). V dropped 4 bases and J dropped 15 bases, with 22 bases sitting between them. This CDR3 spans 14 amino acids. CDR1 is MNHEY, CDR2 SVGAGI, per germline. The CDR3, as DNA: TGTGCCAGCAGTTCAACCAGTCAAACTAGCTTTCTGTTCTTC. Translation: CASSSTSQTSFLFF.

This CDR3 is CASSRLGELFF. As DNA, the CDR3 is TGTGCCAGCAGTAGACTCGGGGAGCTGTTTTTT. The rearrangement uses TRBV27 and TRBJ2-2; D not resolved. This CDR3 region has 11 residues. V gave up 5 bases and J gave up 7 bases, with 5 bases separating them. The germline gives CDR1 MNHEY, CDR2 SMNVEV (reference sequence).

The rearrangement joins TRBV5-4 to TRBJ2-2; tentative D call: TRBD1 (5 bases). The CDR3 has 18 amino acids. Germline V gene sequence: CDR1 SGHNT, CDR2 YYREEE (reference sequence). The germline V and J ends were trimmed by 4 bases and 0 bases, with 19 bases remaining between them. The CDR3 loop is CASSPLPNRKTNTGELFF. CDR3 DNA sequence: TGTGCCAGCAGCCCCCTCCCAAACAGGAAAACGAACACCGGGGAGCTGTTTTTT.

The rearrangement joins TRBV6-1 to TRBJ2-7, with 10 bases that match TRBD1. Per germline, CDR1 MNHNS and CDR2 SASEGT. The junction had 3 bases not matched to a gene; V was cut back by 6 bases and J by 4 bases. The CDR3 has 13 amino acids. CDR3 sequence: CASSVDRGYEQYF. The CDR3 DNA follows: TGTGCCAGCAGCGTGGACAGGGGGTACGAGCAGTACTTC.

The V call is TRBV2, the J call TRBJ2-3; 9 nucleotides agree with TRBD2. The J segment lost 6 bases and the V segment lost 8 bases, leaving 9 bases of the junction unmatched. The CDR3 has 14 residues. Germline CDR1 reads SNHLY; CDR2 reads FYNNEI. The CDR3 DNA sequence: TGTGCCAGCGGAGAGCGGGAGGTGTTGGATACGCAGTATTTT. Translation: CASGEREVLDTQYF.

Turning to this clone: One end of the junction does not line up with germline, which may come from a read error. The rearrangement links TRBV6-5 to TRBJ1-2, with TRBD1 identical over 10 bases. Germline CDR1 and CDR2: MNHEY and SVGAGI. The CDR3 has 13 residues. This chain's CDR3 is CASSKGQGLGYPF. DNA for the CDR3: TGTGCCAGCAGTAAGGGACAGGGGTTGGGCTACCCCTTC.

This clone was observed a single time. V usage is TRBV27 and J usage is TRBJ1-2, with a tentative D call TRBD1 (6 bases). Trimming pared 10 bases from V and 4 bases from J, leaving 10 bases between. This CDR3 has 11 residues. Per the germline V gene, CDR1 is MNHEY and CDR2 is SMNVEV (reference sequence). This CDR3 reads CATGQFYGYTF. CDR3 nucleotide sequence: TGTGCCACCGGACAGTTCTATGGCTACACCTTC.

V usage is TRBV28 and J usage is TRBJ2-1; the match to TRBD1 covers 9 bases. There are 14 residues in the CDR3. The germline CDR1 and CDR2 sequences are MDHEN and SYDVKM. V lost 5 bases to trimming and J lost 5 bases; unmatched junction nucleotides: 4. Here the CDR3 DNA reads TGTGCCAGCAGTCGCCGGACAGGGGACAATGAGCAGTTCTTC. Its translation: CASSRRTGDNEQFF. Based on the CDR3 plus reference TRBV28 and TRBJ2-1, the full variable domain is DVKVTQSSRYLVKRTGEKVFLECVQDMDHENMFWYRQDPGLGLRLIYFSYDVKMKEKGDIPEGYSVSREKKERFSLILESASTNQTSMYLCASSRRTGDNEQFFGPGTRLTVL.

The V gene is TRBV18, the J gene TRBJ2-7, with 7 nucleotides matching TRBD1. V was pared by 5 bases and J by 7 bases, with 5 bases of the junction left unmatched. The germline CDR1 and CDR2 sequences are KGHSH and LQKENI. The CDR3 has 12 residues. Here the CDR3 DNA reads TGTGCCAGCTCATCAGACAGGGCTGAGCAGTACGTC. Encoded protein: CASSSDRAEQYV.

This clone has at least ten counts. This chain joins TRBV29-1 and TRBJ1-1, with D perhaps TRBD1 (6 bases). V was shortened by 7 bases and J by 1 base, with 16 bases between the two germline ends. Germline V gene lookup returns CDR1 SQVTM and CDR2 ANQGSEA. The CDR3 runs to 14 residues. CDR3: CSASYGQRNTEAFF. CDR3 in DNA: TGCAGCGCTTCCTACGGACAGCGGAACACTGAAGCTTTCTTT. Full variable domain (rest looked up from reference TRBV29-1 and TRBJ1-1): SAVISQKPSRDICQRGTSLTIQCQVDSQVTMMFWYRQQPGQSLTLIATANQGSEATYESGFVIDKFPISRPNLTFSTLTVSNMSPEDSSIYLCSASYGQRNTEAFFGQGTRLTVV.

A single count supports this clone. CDR3 in amino acids: CASSLFGYEQYF. The CDR3 bases are TGTGCCAGCAGCTTATTCGGTTACGAGCAGTACTTC. The V and J genes are TRBV11-3 and TRBJ2-7; D not resolved. Deletions cut 2 bases from V and 4 bases from J, with 6 bases between. The CDR3 extends over 12 amino acids. Per germline, CDR1 SGHNT and CDR2 YENEEA.

The chain's CDR3 is CAWSVGGAGYEKLFF. For the CDR3, the DNA is TGTGCCTGGAGTGTAGGTGGGGCAGGGTATGAAAAACTGTTTTTT. J is TRBJ1-4 and V is TRBV30, with D perhaps TRBD1 (5 bases). V gave up 0 bases and J gave up 6 bases, with 14 bases separating them. This CDR3 comprises 15 residues. Germline V CDR1 and CDR2: GTSNPN, SVGIG (reference sequence). The variable domain in full, completed from reference TRBV30 and TRBJ1-4, reads SQTIHQWPATLVQPVGSPLSLECTVEGTSNPNLYWYRQAAGRGLQLLFYSVGIGQISSEVPQNLSASRPQDRQFILSSKKLLLSDSGFYLCAWSVGGAGYEKLFFGSGTQLSVL.

A remark on this clone: Germline and junction disagree at one end, which may indicate a read error. This chain uses TRBV15 with TRBJ1-5; TRBD1 agrees at 7 bases. The CDR3 runs to 15 residues. Per the germline V gene, CDR1 is LNHNV and CDR2 is YYDKDF (reference sequence). As DNA, the CDR3 is TGTGCCACCAGCAGAAGCAGGGGGAGAGGTCAGCCCCAGAATTTT. This sequence encodes CATSRSRGRGQPQNF.

The chain links TRBV28 to TRBJ2-7; D may be TRBD2 (6 bases). Germline V gives CDR1 MDHEN, CDR2 SYDVKM. Trimming cost V 5 bases and J 3 bases, with 14 bases left between them. The CDR3 covers 14 residues. CDR3 amino acids: CASSPSRRVYEQYV. The CDR3 DNA follows: TGTGCCAGCAGTCCCAGTCGGAGGGTCTACGAGCAGTACGTC.

V and J are TRBV18 and TRBJ1-2, with TRBD1 matching 7 bases. Per the germline V gene, CDR1 is KGHSH and CDR2 is LQKENI. This CDR3 is built from 15 residues. V shed 4 bases and J 0 bases; nucleotides not matched to a gene: 5. The CDR3 DNA sequence: TGTGCCAGCTCACAAGAGGGACAGCCTAACTATGGCTACACCTTC. It codes for CASSQEGQPNYGYTF.